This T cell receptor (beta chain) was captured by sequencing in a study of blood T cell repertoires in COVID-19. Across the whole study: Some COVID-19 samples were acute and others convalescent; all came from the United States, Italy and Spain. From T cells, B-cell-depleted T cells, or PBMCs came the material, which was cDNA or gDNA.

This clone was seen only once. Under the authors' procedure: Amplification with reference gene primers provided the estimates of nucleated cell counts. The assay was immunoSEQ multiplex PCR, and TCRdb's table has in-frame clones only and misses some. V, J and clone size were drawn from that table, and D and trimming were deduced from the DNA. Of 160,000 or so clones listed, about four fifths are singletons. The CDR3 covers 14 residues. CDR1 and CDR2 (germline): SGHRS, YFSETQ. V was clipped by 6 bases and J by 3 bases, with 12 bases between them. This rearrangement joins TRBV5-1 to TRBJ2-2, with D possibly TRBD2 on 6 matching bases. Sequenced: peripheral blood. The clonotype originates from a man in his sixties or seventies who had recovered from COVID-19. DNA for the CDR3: TGCGCCAGCACGCTCGGGGACTACACCGGGGAGCTGTTTTTT. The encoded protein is CASTLGDYTGELFF.